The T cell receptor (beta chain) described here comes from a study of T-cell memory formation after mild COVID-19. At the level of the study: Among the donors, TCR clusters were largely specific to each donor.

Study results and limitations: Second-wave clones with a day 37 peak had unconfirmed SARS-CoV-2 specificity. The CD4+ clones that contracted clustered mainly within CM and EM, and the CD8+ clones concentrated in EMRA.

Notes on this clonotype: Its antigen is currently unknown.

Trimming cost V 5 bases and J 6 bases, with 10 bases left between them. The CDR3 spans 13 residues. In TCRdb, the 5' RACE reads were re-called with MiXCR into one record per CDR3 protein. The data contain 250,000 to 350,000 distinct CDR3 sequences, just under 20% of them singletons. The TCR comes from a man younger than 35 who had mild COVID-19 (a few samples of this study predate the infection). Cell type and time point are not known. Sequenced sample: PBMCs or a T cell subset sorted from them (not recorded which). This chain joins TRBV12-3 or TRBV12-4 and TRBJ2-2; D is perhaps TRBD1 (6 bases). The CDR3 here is CASSQQGAGELFF. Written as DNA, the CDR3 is TGTGCCAGCAGTCAACAGGGTGCCGGGGAGCTGTTTTTT.